This TCR beta chain was sequenced for a study of kidney transplant recipient with SARS-CoV-2 infection (dated by TCRdb to the early 2020s). This clonotype was seen at least ten times. What antigen it recognizes has not been identified. The input lacks base qualities; no much larger clone sits a single base away. The germline V gene provides CDR1 MGHDK and CDR2 SYGVNS. Taken from cysteine to phenylalanine, the CDR3 has 17 residues. The CDR3 DNA has 51 bases and is translated from base 1. V drops 5 bases and J drops 4 bases, leaving 23 bases in between. The sample's time point, from its label and the paper: pre-pandemic baseline sample and day 111 after first positive SARS-CoV-2 test. Sequencing used an Illumina MiSeq. Profiling of the peripheral T cell repertoire targeted human TCRbeta genes. The authors processed their data as follows. Differential clonotype abundance was tested with beta-binomial modelling to account for variability over time. Clonotypes that had expanded were screened against the ImmuneCODE reference database of SARS-CoV-2-associated TCRs and mapped onto regions of the viral genome. Additional repertoire analyses examined TRBV gene usage, CDR3 length, CDR3 amino acid overlap between time points, distributions of clonotype abundance, and Jaccard similarity. The public reads were run again by TCRdb, first through fastp at Q25 and then through MiXCR, and only productive beta chains were kept. Identical CDR3 proteins give one entry, which carries the most common genes and DNA. The authors' filters were not applied to this entry. The sample table lists about 250,000 distinct CDR3 sequences, under 30% of them with a count of one. About 7% of the sample is taken by the ten largest.

This specimen was a blood sample, taken at baseline and between days 110 and 120 from a kidney transplant recipient. Recombination joined TRBV25-1 with TRBJ1-2; the D segment cannot be called with confidence. The clonotype was recovered from a male patient in his 30s who had COVID-19 and was a kidney transplant recipient. After a transplant, not all T cells may be the patient's own; some may come from the graft donor. The CDR3 sequence is CASSRLGELGKTYGYTF. The sequenced DNA is TGTGCCAGCAGTCGACTGGGAGAACTGGGAAAGACCTATGGCTACACCTTC.